Sequencing of this T cell receptor beta chain was carried out in a study of cytomegalovirus exposure and HLA in healthy donors. Regarding the study as a whole: It was likely that a cluster of highly shared sequence variants was a sequencing artifact. In vitro, three CMV-associated chains proved specific for CMV antigens. The study put 160 or so TCR beta chains on its list as cytomegalovirus-associated.

Comments on this clone: The antigen remains undetermined.

PCR employed 60 Vbeta and 13 Jbeta primers. Data came from immunoSEQ multiplex PCR; TCRdb stores just in-frame clones and leaves some out. This table has some 180,000 clones, less than 80% appearing once. The CDR3 has 16 residues. J lost 2 bases, V lost 5 bases, and 10 bases had no gene match. Germline V gives CDR1 SGHTA, CDR2 FQGNSA. This chain connects TRBV7-2 to TRBJ2-3; the match to TRBD1 covers 7 bases. The sequencing sample was made of PBMCs. The TCR originated in a young man in good health and CMV-seronegative. The CDR3 spells CASSTGEGAHTDTQYF. Here the CDR3 DNA reads TGTGCCAGCAGCACTGGAGAGGGGGCACACACAGATACGCAGTATTTT.